Listed below are T cell receptor beta chains from one sample, sequenced in a study of control samples from healthy donors and cancer patients. Sequenced by immunoSEQ multiplex PCR; TCRdb stores in-frame clones only, minus some. The sample records around 170,000 clones, about 90% being singletons. Sequenced: blood. The receptors were sampled from a woman aged 30 to 39 in good health. Both conserved end residues are part of each CDR3. The order of the fields is clone size, V gene, J gene, D gene, CDR3 DNA, CDR3 protein. The D gene is left open where the match is weak. Some rows have no size entry. The others give once, few or many, or a class for an expanded clone.

>.|TRBV4-1|TRBJ1-2|.
TGCGCCAGCAGCCAAGATGGGGACGAGGACTATGGCTACACCTTC
CASSQDGDEDYGYTF
>few|TRBV29-1|TRBJ2-3|.
TGCAGCGTTGAAAAGGGCGAGGTCACAGATACGCAGTATTTT
CSVEKGEVTDTQYF
>.|TRBV28|TRBJ2-7|.
TGTGCCAGCAGTTTGACAACTTCCACCTCCTACGAGCAGTACTTC
CASSLTTSTSYEQYF
>.|TRBV11-3|TRBJ2-1|TRBD2
TGTGCCAGCAGCCCACGGGGAAGCGGGAGGAATGAGCAGTTCTTC
CASSPRGSGRNEQFF
>.|TRBV7-9|TRBJ2-7|.
TGTGCCAGCTCCTTAACGGGGGCGTTGGACGAGCAGTACTTC
CASSLTGALDEQYF
>.|TRBV7-9|TRBJ2-3|.
TGTGCCAGCAGCGCGGACAGCCAGGAGTATTTT
CASSADSQEYF
>.|TRBV27|TRBJ2-7|TRBD2
TGTGCCAGCACCAGAGCGGGAGGACCCCACGAGCAGTACTTC
CASTRAGGPHEQYF
>.|TRBV11-2|TRBJ2-3|.
TGTGCCAGCAGCTTAGTAATAGATACGCAGTATTTT
CASSLVIDTQYF
>.|TRBV9|TRBJ2-1|.
TGTGCCAGCAGCGTAGAGCCCAATGAGCAGTTCTTC
CASSVEPNEQFF
>.|TRBV15|TRBJ1-1|TRBD1
TGTGCCACCAGCAGAGATATCAGGGGGGACACTGAAGCTTTCTTT
CATSRDIRGDTEAFF
>once|TRBV27|TRBJ2-5|TRBD1
TGTGCCAGCAGAGGGACAGGGGGTCTAGGAGAGACCCAGTACTTC
CASRGTGGLGETQYF
>.|TRBV5-8|TRBJ2-7|TRBD1
TGTGCCAGCAGCCGCCGGGACAGGGGTCCTCGCGGCGAGCAGTACTTC
CASSRRDRGPRGEQYF
>.|TRBV5-4|TRBJ2-2|.
TGTGCCAGCAGCTCTCAGGGTTGGGGCACCGGGGAGCTGTTTTTT
CASSSQGWGTGELFF
>.|TRBV5-6|TRBJ1-1|.
TGTGCCAGCAGCTTGGGGGGCGCGGGCACTGAAGCTTTCTTT
CASSLGGAGTEAFF
>.|TRBV5-1|TRBJ2-1|.
TGCGCCAGCAGCTTGGCACGGGCTGAGAATGAGCAGTTCTTC
CASSLARAENEQFF
>.|TRBV9|TRBJ1-4|TRBD1
TGTGCCAGCAGCTTCAGGACAGGGGGCACGGGAACTAATGAAAAACTGTTTTTT
CASSFRTGGTGTNEKLFF
>.|TRBV4-2|TRBJ1-3|.
TGTGCCAGCAGCCAAGAGGGAGGGGTGGTCGGAAACACCATATATTTT
CASSQEGGVVGNTIYF
>once|TRBV5-1|TRBJ2-3|.
TGCGCCAGCAGCTCCGGGCTCCAAGCCACGGGTACGCAGTATTTT
CASSSGLQATGTQYF
>.|TRBV5-6|TRBJ2-5|.
TGTGCCAGCAGCTTGGCTAAAGAGACCCAGTACTTC
CASSLAKETQYF
>.|TRBV19|TRBJ2-7|.
TGTGCCAGTAGTGCGGGTTCCTCCTACGAGCAGTACTTC
CASSAGSSYEQYF
>.|TRBV14|TRBJ2-1|.
TGTGCCAGCAGCCAACAACAGGGCTACAATGAGCAGTTCTTC
CASSQQQGYNEQFF
>few|TRBV6-1|TRBJ2-3|TRBD2
TGTGCCAGCAGTGACCAGCGGGGGGCCCCTAGCACAGATACGCAGTATTTT
CASSDQRGAPSTDTQYF
>.|TRBV27|TRBJ2-1|TRBD2
TGTGCCAGCAGTTGGACTAGCGGAAATGAGCAGTTCTTC
CASSWTSGNEQFF
>.|TRBV6-1|TRBJ1-2|TRBD1
TGTGCCAGCAGTGAGGACAGGCGACGACCTAACTATGGCTACACCTTC
CASSEDRRRPNYGYTF
>.|TRBV5-4|TRBJ2-1|TRBD2
TGTGCCAGCAGCTTTAGGACTAGCGGGGCCGAATCCTACAATGAGCAGTTCTTC
CASSFRTSGAESYNEQFF
>.|TRBV12-1|TRBJ2-5|.
TGTGCCAGCAGCTTCCGCGGGGAGGGGGCGCGGACTAGGCAAGAGACCCAGTACTTC
CASSFRGEGARTRQETQYF
>.|TRBV6-2/TRBV6-3|TRBJ1-2|TRBD1
TGTGCCAGCAGTTACTCTGCCACAGGGGGCAGCTATGGCTACACCTTC
CASSYSATGGSYGYTF
>.|TRBV5-1|TRBJ1-1|.
TGCGCCAGCAGCTTGGGACGGGGCGGCACTGAAGCTTTCTTT
CASSLGRGGTEAFF
>.|TRBV9|TRBJ2-3|.
TGTGCCAGCAGCGTAGCTCCTAGCACAGATACGCAGTATTTT
CASSVAPSTDTQYF
>.|TRBV7-9|TRBJ1-4|TRBD1
TGTGCCAGCAGCTTATGGAAGGGACAGGGAAGGGAAAAACTGTTTTTT
CASSLWKGQGREKLFF
>few|TRBV6-6|TRBJ1-3|TRBD1
TGTGCCAGCAGTTACTCGACAGGGGTGGGAAACACCATATATTTT
CASSYSTGVGNTIYF
>once|TRBV7-2|TRBJ2-1|.
TGTGCCAGCAGCTTAGTGGTCCAGGCCTACCACAATGAGCAGTTCTTC
CASSLVVQAYHNEQFF
>.|TRBV3-1/TRBV3-2|TRBJ1-1|.
TGTGCCAGCAGCCAACAGACCCGGGACACTCCGCGCACTGAAGCTTTCTTT
CASSQQTRDTPRTEAFF
>once|TRBV21-1|TRBJ2-4|.
TGTGCCAGCAGAAGGGTTATCAGGGCCAAAAACATTCAGTACTTC
CASRRVIRAKNIQYF
>few|TRBV15|TRBJ1-5|.
TGTGCCACCAGCAGAGATAATTTGCAAATTAGCAATCAGCCCCAGCATTTT
CATSRDNLQISNQPQHF
>.|TRBV7-2|TRBJ1-2|.
TGTGCCAGCAGCTTAGCAGGGGGGAGCAACTATGGCTACACCTTC
CASSLAGGSNYGYTF
>.|TRBV3-1/TRBV3-2|TRBJ2-1|.
TGTGCCAGCAGCCAAGTGGTAGGCCTCCCAGAGTTCTTC
CASSQVVGLPEFF
>.|TRBV27|TRBJ2-3|.
TGTGCCAGCAGTTTAACCACGGAAGGCGGAACGGTCACAGATACGCAGTATTTT
CASSLTTEGGTVTDTQYF
>few|TRBV19|TRBJ1-2|.
TGTGCCATATACAGGGTTAACTATGGCTACACCTTC
CAIYRVNYGYTF
>.|TRBV11-2|TRBJ2-2|.
TGTGCCAGCAGCAGGCGGGACTCAGCGAACACCGGGGAGCTGTTTTTT
CASSRRDSANTGELFF
>.|TRBV7-9|TRBJ2-3|.
TGTGCCAGCAGCTCCATAGCGGCTAGCACAGATACGCAGTATTTT
CASSSIAASTDTQYF
>.|TRBV12-3/TRBV12-4|TRBJ2-7|.
TGTGCCAGCAGTTCTCCCCCGGCCGAGCAGTACTTC
CASSSPPAEQYF
>.|TRBV4-1|TRBJ1-4|.
TGCGCCAGCAGCCGGGAACGGGTGAATACTAATGAAAAACTGTTTTTT
CASSRERVNTNEKLFF
>once|TRBV6-5|TRBJ1-1|TRBD1
TGTGCCAGCAGTAGCAGGGGGGGTGAGGGTGAAGCTTTCTTT
CASSSRGGEGEAFF
>.|TRBV6-1|TRBJ1-1|.
TGTGCCAGCAGTGAGTACGGTACTGAAGCTTTCTTT
CASSEYGTEAFF
>.|TRBV2|TRBJ1-6|.
TGTGCCAGCAGTCCCCGGATAGTCTCACCCCTCCACTTT
CASSPRIVSPLHF
>few|TRBV27|TRBJ2-1|TRBD2
TGTGCCAGCAGTTTTGGGGGGAGGGCCAGGAATGAGCAGTTCTTC
CASSFGGRARNEQFF
>.|TRBV13|TRBJ1-4|.
TGTGCCAGCAGCTTAGGACCCCCGGACCAAACAACTAATGAAAAACTGTTTTTT
CASSLGPPDQTTNEKLFF
>.|TRBV3-1/TRBV3-2|TRBJ1-6|.
TGTGCCAGCAGCCAAGATCAGGGGCGGGCTGTGGCCCTCCACTTT
CASSQDQGRAVALHF
>.|TRBV4-1|TRBJ2-5|TRBD1
TGCGCCAGCAGCCGGATGGACAGGTCCCAAGAGACCCAGTACTTC
CASSRMDRSQETQYF
>.|TRBV4-1|TRBJ1-6|TRBD1
TGCGCCAGCAGCCATCACAACCGGGACAGGGGTTCACCCCTCCACTTT
CASSHHNRDRGSPLHF
>.|TRBV5-4|TRBJ2-1|.
TGTGCCAGCAGCCCCCGGGATCGCGATTACAATGAGCAGTTCTTC
CASSPRDRDYNEQFF
>.|TRBV2|TRBJ1-1|TRBD1
TGTGCCAGCAGGGGAACAGGGGTGAACACTGAAGCTTTCTTT
CASRGTGVNTEAFF
>.|TRBV19|TRBJ2-3|TRBD2
TGTGCCAGTAGTTCAAGCGTTCCGGGACGGGGGGAGGATACGCAGTATTTT
CASSSSVPGRGEDTQYF
>.|TRBV6-5|TRBJ1-2|.
TGTGCCAGCAGTCCTGGAGCTGGCTACACCTTC
CASSPGAGYTF
>.|TRBV27|TRBJ1-5|.
TGTGCCAGCAGTTTCCTCAATCAGCCCCAGCATTTT
CASSFLNQPQHF